These 15 T cell receptor beta chains originate from one sample sequenced in a study of blood T cell repertoires in COVID-19. Measured with immunoSEQ multiplex PCR; TCRdb has only the in-frame clones, and not every one. The sample yields approximately 300,000 clones, nearly 90% seen once. The specimen sequenced was peripheral blood. The receptors originated from a woman in her forties with COVID-19, enrolled during active disease.

V usage is TRBV5-4 and J usage is TRBJ1-1, with unresolved D. This CDR3 comprises 15 residues. The germline V gene has CDR1 SGHNT and CDR2 YYREEE (reference sequence). V lost 2 bases and J lost 4, with 15 bases in between. CDR3 DNA: TGTGCCAGCAGCTTTGTAGGAAGCCTAGTCACTGAAGCTTTCTTT. Translated, it gives CASSFVGSLVTEAFF.

This rearrangement joins TRBV7-9 to TRBJ1-3; the D is unclear. CDR3 length: 15 residues. Trimming removed 5 bases from V and 0 bases from J, with 11 bases in between. CDR1 is SEHNR, CDR2 FQNEAQ, per germline (reference sequence). CDR3 bases: TGTGCCAGCAGCGCCGGCGGGAACTCTGGAAACACCATATATTTT. It codes for CASSAGGNSGNTIYF.

The chain joins TRBV28 to TRBJ2-7; 8 nucleotides match TRBD1. Germline V lookup: CDR1 MDHEN, CDR2 SYDVKM. V shed 6 bases, J shed 1 base, and the junction held 8 bases outside the gene matches. The CDR3 covers 15 residues. CDR3 nucleotides: TGTGCCAGCAGGGGGTTACAGGGGGTGTCCTACGAGCAGTACTTC. Translated, it gives CASRGLQGVSYEQYF. Looking up the rest from reference TRBV28 and TRBJ2-7 gives the full variable domain: DVKVTQSSRYLVKRTGEKVFLECVQDMDHENMFWYRQDPGLGLRLIYFSYDVKMKEKGDIPEGYSVSREKKERFSLILESASTNQTSMYLCASRGLQGVSYEQYFGPGTRLTVT.

The chain is built from TRBV6-2 or TRBV6-3 and TRBJ2-1, with 9 bases matching TRBD2. The V gene end was trimmed by 2 bases and the J gene end by 9 bases; junction bases not matched to a gene: 11. Germline CDR1 reads MNHEY; CDR2 reads SVGEGT. The CDR3 loop spans 16 amino acids. In DNA form, the CDR3 reads TGTGCCAGCAGTTACGTTACCTCAGGAGCGGGGGGTGAGCAGTTCTTC. Translated, it gives CASSYVTSGAGGEQFF.

The rearrangement joins TRBV5-8 to TRBJ2-5; 10 bases align to TRBD1. Germline assignment: CDR1 SGHTS and CDR2 YDEGEE. The CDR3 spans 14 residues. The ends lost 4 bases at V and 2 bases at J; junction bases unmatched: 2. This CDR3 reads CASSMGQGQETQYF. The CDR3 DNA reads TGTGCCAGCAGCATGGGACAGGGGCAAGAGACCCAGTACTTC.

The sample holds one count of this clone. The gene calls are TRBV6-5 and TRBJ1-2, with D uncertain. CDR3 length: 16 amino acids. The V and J ends lost 0 bases and 1 base respectively, with 12 bases between them. Germline lookup yields CDR1 MNHEY and CDR2 SVGAGI. The CDR3 sequence is CASSYSSLPFNYGYTF. DNA of the CDR3: TGTGCCAGCAGTTACTCGTCTCTACCGTTTAACTATGGCTACACCTTC.

The chain uses TRBV5-6 and TRBJ2-7; D is perhaps TRBD1 (6 bases). From germline, CDR1 is SGHDT and CDR2 YYEEEE. The CDR3 extends over 15 amino acids. Between the trimmed V and J ends, which lost 4 bases and 3 bases, there was a span of 17 bases. The CDR3 bases are TGTGCCAGCAGCCAGAAACCAGGGGCCAACTACGAGCAGTACTTC. Amino acid sequence: CASSQKPGANYEQYF.

This clone showed up just once. The chain couples TRBV5-1 to TRBJ2-5, with 11 bases fitting TRBD2. J gave up 5 bases and V 4 bases, and 7 bases lay outside the gene matches. Looked up from germline, CDR1 is SGHRS and CDR2 is YFSETQ. CDR3 size: 15 residues. This CDR3 reads CASSLVRLAGETQYF. The CDR3, as DNA: TGCGCCAGCAGCCTGGTGAGACTAGCGGGGGAGACCCAGTACTTC.

This clone was detected only once. The rearrangement links TRBV5-1 to TRBJ1-2; TRBD1 might be the D (6 bases). CDR1 SGHRS and CDR2 YFSETQ come from the germline V gene. Trimming removed 1 base at V and 0 bases at J, with 10 bases between. The CDR3 is 15 amino acids. The CDR3 is CASSLTGSANYGYTF. CDR3 DNA sequence: TGCGCCAGCAGCTTGACAGGGTCAGCTAACTATGGCTACACCTTC.

To note about this clone: This sample also contains other DNA sequences that code for the same CDR3. CDR3 sequence reads: CASSLAYEQFF. DNA of the CDR3: TGTGCCAGCAGCTTGGCCTACGAGCAGTTCTTC. V usage is TRBV5-6 and J usage is TRBJ2-1; D call uncertain. V was trimmed by 0 bases and J by 10 bases, leaving 5 bases between them. This CDR3 is 11 amino acids long. CDR1 is SGHDT and CDR2 is YYEEEE in the germline V gene.

The chain combines TRBV6-5 with TRBJ1-5; the match to TRBD1 covers 10 bases. J gave up 2 bases and V 6 bases, and 4 bases lay outside the gene matches. CDR1 and CDR2 from the germline V gene are MNHEY and SVGAGI. This CDR3 is 15 amino acids long. This chain's CDR3 is CASRAGTGGNQPQHF. DNA of the CDR3: TGTGCCAGCAGGGCCGGGACAGGGGGCAATCAGCCCCAGCATTTT.

The rearrangement links TRBV29-1 to TRBJ2-7; a weak D match, TRBD1 (5 bases). The germline gives CDR1 SQVTM, CDR2 ANQGSEA. The CDR3 is 13 amino acids. Trimming removed 0 bases from V and 5 bases from J, with 11 bases in between. CDR3 residues: CSVEDSGNHEQYF. DNA for the CDR3: TGCAGCGTTGAAGATTCAGGGAACCACGAGCAGTACTTC.

This chain uses TRBV6-6 with TRBJ2-5; 7 nucleotides match TRBD2. CDR1 MNHNY and CDR2 SVGAGI come from the germline V gene (reference sequence). The CDR3 runs 16 residues. The J segment lost 5 bases and the V segment lost 6 bases, leaving 15 bases of the junction unmatched. CDR3 nucleotides: TGTGCCAGCAGCCCCGAAGGGAGGGGCCGAATGGAGACCCAGTACTTC. It yields the protein CASSPEGRGRMETQYF.

The gene calls are TRBV24-1 and TRBJ2-7, with TRBD1 matching over 12 bases. The CDR3 extends over 16 amino acids. Trimming cost V 4 bases and J 4 bases; bases outside gene matches: 7. Germline lookup yields CDR1 KGHDR and CDR2 SFDVKD. CDR3 in DNA: TGTGCCACCAGTGACTCCGGGACAGGGGGCGGGTACGAGCAGTACTTC. Protein product: CATSDSGTGGGYEQYF.

CDR3 residues: CASSLRDRVSRSTDTQYF. The CDR3 DNA is TGTGCCAGCAGCCTCCGGGACAGGGTCTCCAGGAGCACAGATACGCAGTATTTT. The chain joins TRBV7-3 to TRBJ2-3; 9 bases align to TRBD1. This CDR3 comprises 18 residues. J lost 0 bases, V lost 5 bases, and 12 bases had no gene match. Germline values: CDR1 SGHTA, CDR2 FQGTGA.